These T cell receptor beta chains were read from a single sample in a study of blood T cell repertoires in COVID-19. This table comes from immunoSEQ multiplex PCR, and its TCRdb copy is limited to in-frame clones, with some not included. The data show hundreds of thousands of clones, about 88% seen once. The sequenced sample consisted of peripheral blood. The source of these receptors is a middle-aged woman who had recovered from COVID-19. Each CDR3 is given with its conserved first and last residue. The D gene is left open where the match is weak. The size entry is marked missing in some rows and otherwise reads once, few, many or a size class.

DNA: TGTGCCAGCAGCTCTAGCGGGAGTACAGATACGCAGTATTTT
CDR3: CASSSSGSTDTQYF
size: -
V: TRBV7-3
D: TRBD2
J: TRBJ2-3

DNA: TGTGCCAGCAGCTTAGGCGTAGCGGGAGAGACCCAGTACTTC
CDR3: CASSLGVAGETQYF
size: -
V: TRBV7-9
D: TRBD2
J: TRBJ2-5

DNA: TGTGCCAGCAGCTTAGAGGGACAGTACAATGAGCAGTTCTTC
CDR3: CASSLEGQYNEQFF
size: -
V: TRBV7-8
D: TRBD1
J: TRBJ2-1

DNA: TGTGCCAGTAGTATTTTAGACCCAGGTGTTAGTGGCTACACCTTC
CDR3: CASSILDPGVSGYTF
size: -
V: TRBV19
D: -
J: TRBJ1-2

DNA: TGTGCCAGCAGCGTAGGGGGGGGCAGCGGGTTCTCCTACAATGAGCAGTTCTTC
CDR3: CASSVGGGSGFSYNEQFF
size: -
V: TRBV9
D: -
J: TRBJ2-1

DNA: TGTGCCAGCCGCTCAGGTTTGGGGCAGCATACGCAGTATTTT
CDR3: CASRSGLGQHTQYF
size: -
V: TRBV6-5
D: -
J: TRBJ2-3

DNA: TGTGCCAGCAGCGCGTCGGGTAATTCACCCCTCCACTTT
CDR3: CASSASGNSPLHF
size: -
V: TRBV7-9
D: -
J: TRBJ1-6

DNA: TGTGCCAGCAGCCAACTAGACATCTACAATGAGCAGTTCTTC
CDR3: CASSQLDIYNEQFF
size: -
V: TRBV7-8
D: -
J: TRBJ2-1

DNA: TGTGCCAGCAGCCAAGATGGGGATAGCGGGAGGGTTTACTCCTACAATGAGCAGTTCTTC
CDR3: CASSQDGDSGRVYSYNEQFF
size: -
V: TRBV4-2
D: TRBD2
J: TRBJ2-1

DNA: TGTGCCAGCAGTTACGCTGGGCCAGGCTACACCTTC
CDR3: CASSYAGPGYTF
size: -
V: TRBV6-5
D: -
J: TRBJ1-2

DNA: TGTGCCAGTAGTATTGCTAAGGGGTATGGCACTGAAGCTTTCTTT
CDR3: CASSIAKGYGTEAFF
size: -
V: TRBV19
D: -
J: TRBJ1-1

DNA: TGTGCCAGCAGTCTCGGGACTAGCGGGGCAGATACGCAGTATTTT
CDR3: CASSLGTSGADTQYF
size: few
V: TRBV6-2/TRBV6-3
D: TRBD2
J: TRBJ2-3

DNA: TGTGCCAGCAGCTCACTACAGGGCAACCTACCCACTAACTATGGCTACACCTTC
CDR3: CASSSLQGNLPTNYGYTF
size: many
V: TRBV11-2
D: -
J: TRBJ1-2

DNA: TGTGCCAGCAGCGTAGATCAGGGATACGAGCAGTACTTC
CDR3: CASSVDQGYEQYF
size: -
V: TRBV9
D: -
J: TRBJ2-7

DNA: TGCAGCGTTCGTCTAGGTGAAAAACTGTTTTTT
CDR3: CSVRLGEKLFF
size: -
V: TRBV29-1
D: -
J: TRBJ1-4

DNA: TGTGCCAGCAGTTACGGAGGGACAGCGGGTCAGCCCCAGCATTTT
CDR3: CASSYGGTAGQPQHF
size: -
V: TRBV6-2/TRBV6-3
D: TRBD1
J: TRBJ1-5

DNA: TGTGCCAGTAGTATATTCCATGGGACTAGCGCTCACAATGAGCAGTTCTTC
CDR3: CASSIFHGTSAHNEQFF
size: -
V: TRBV19
D: TRBD2
J: TRBJ2-1

DNA: TGTGCCAGCAGTCCGCGGGACAGGTCCAATCAGCCCCAGCATTTT
CDR3: CASSPRDRSNQPQHF
size: -
V: TRBV6-2/TRBV6-3
D: TRBD1
J: TRBJ1-5

DNA: TGCGCCAGCAGCCAAGATGGAATGGGACAGCCGTATCAGCCCCAGCATTTT
CDR3: CASSQDGMGQPYQPQHF
size: -
V: TRBV4-1
D: TRBD1
J: TRBJ1-5

DNA: TGCGCCAGCAGCTTGCGCTCCAGAATAGCCAAAAACATTCAGTACTTC
CDR3: CASSLRSRIAKNIQYF
size: -
V: TRBV5-1
D: -
J: TRBJ2-4

DNA: TGTGCCAGCAGCTCAGGGATACAACCCACAGATACGCAGTATTTT
CDR3: CASSSGIQPTDTQYF
size: -
V: TRBV7-9
D: -
J: TRBJ2-3

DNA: TGCAGCGTTGAACCACAGGGGTCGCTTCCCGGCGAGCAGTACTTC
CDR3: CSVEPQGSLPGEQYF
size: few
V: TRBV29-1
D: TRBD1
J: TRBJ2-7

DNA: TGTGCCAGCAGGGGGACAGGGATGAACACTGAAGCTTTCTTT
CDR3: CASRGTGMNTEAFF
size: -
V: TRBV27
D: TRBD1
J: TRBJ1-1

DNA: TGTGCCAGCAGCTCGACCGGGACTAGCGGTTACGAGCAGTACTTC
CDR3: CASSSTGTSGYEQYF
size: -
V: TRBV7-2
D: TRBD2
J: TRBJ2-7

DNA: TGTGCCAGCAGCTTAGGAGGCGCGCAGGAGACCCAGTACTTC
CDR3: CASSLGGAQETQYF
size: once
V: TRBV11-3
D: -
J: TRBJ2-5

DNA: TGTGCCAGCAGCTTTGAGGGGGACTACAATCAGCCCCAGCATTTT
CDR3: CASSFEGDYNQPQHF
size: few
V: TRBV7-9
D: -
J: TRBJ1-5

DNA: TGTGCCTGGAGTTCGGGGGGTAACATTCAGTACTTC
CDR3: CAWSSGGNIQYF
size: -
V: TRBV30
D: TRBD2
J: TRBJ2-4

DNA: TGTGCCAGCAGTTCCTTCCTCGGGACAGGGGCCCCCGCCCGCTACAATGAGCAGTTCTTC
CDR3: CASSSFLGTGAPARYNEQFF
size: -
V: TRBV6-2/TRBV6-3
D: TRBD1
J: TRBJ2-1

DNA: TGCAGTGCTAGTCTACTGCGCTCCTACAATGAGCAGTTCTTC
CDR3: CSASLLRSYNEQFF
size: -
V: TRBV20-1
D: -
J: TRBJ2-1

DNA: TGTGCCAGTAGTATCATCCGGGACAGCGTGTACGAGCAGTACTTC
CDR3: CASSIIRDSVYEQYF
size: -
V: TRBV19
D: TRBD1
J: TRBJ2-7

DNA: TGTGCCAGCAGCCACATTCGGACTAGCGGGAGCACAGATACGCAGTATTTT
CDR3: CASSHIRTSGSTDTQYF
size: -
V: TRBV6-2/TRBV6-3
D: TRBD2
J: TRBJ2-3

DNA: TGCGCCAGCGCCCCGGGGGGGCAAAACTATGGCTACACCTTC
CDR3: CASAPGGQNYGYTF
size: -
V: TRBV5-1
D: -
J: TRBJ1-2

DNA: TGTGCCAGCAGCTCCGGGGGTACCTATAATTCACCCCTCCACTTT
CDR3: CASSSGGTYNSPLHF
size: -
V: TRBV7-9
D: -
J: TRBJ1-6

DNA: TGTGCCAGCAGTCCTACAGGGGACTATGGCTACACCTTC
CDR3: CASSPTGDYGYTF
size: -
V: TRBV6-6
D: TRBD1
J: TRBJ1-2

DNA: TGCGCCAGCAGCCCGACCGGGACAGGGGTGAACTATGGCTACACCTTC
CDR3: CASSPTGTGVNYGYTF
size: -
V: TRBV5-1
D: TRBD1
J: TRBJ1-2

DNA: TGTGCCAGCAGGAGACAGGGGTACGAGCAGTACTTC
CDR3: CASRRQGYEQYF
size: -
V: TRBV27
D: TRBD1
J: TRBJ2-7